In its sample, the clone carrying this T cell receptor beta chain was seen a few times. The CDR3 covers 14 residues. Trimming cost V 5 bases and J 1 base; bases outside gene matches: 4. CDR1 and CDR2 (germline): MNHEY, SMNVEV (reference sequence). Both 60 Vbeta primers and 13 Jbeta primers went into the PCR. The assay was immunoSEQ multiplex PCR, and TCRdb's table has in-frame clones only and misses some. The sample lists roughly 160,000 clones, roughly 80% seen once, with approximately 2.4% in the top ten. The data stem from a study of cytomegalovirus exposure and HLA in healthy donors. Specimen: PBMCs. The chain employs TRBV27 and TRBJ1-1; TRBD1 matches at 7 bases. This TCR came from a male donor in good health and CMV-seronegative. The chain's CDR3 is CASSGRQGNTEAFF. The CDR3 DNA is TGTGCCAGCAGTGGGAGACAGGGGAACACTGAAGCTTTCTTT.